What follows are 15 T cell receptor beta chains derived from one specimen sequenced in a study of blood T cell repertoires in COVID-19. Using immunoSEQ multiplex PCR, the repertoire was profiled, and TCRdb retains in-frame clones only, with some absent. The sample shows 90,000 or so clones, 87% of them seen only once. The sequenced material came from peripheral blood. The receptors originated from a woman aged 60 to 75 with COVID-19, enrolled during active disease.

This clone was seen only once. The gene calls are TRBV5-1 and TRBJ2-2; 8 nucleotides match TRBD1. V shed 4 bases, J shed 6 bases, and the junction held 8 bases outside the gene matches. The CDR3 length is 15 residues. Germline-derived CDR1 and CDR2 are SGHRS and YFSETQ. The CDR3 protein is CASSIGQGAAGELFF. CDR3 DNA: TGCGCCAGCAGCATCGGACAGGGTGCCGCCGGGGAGCTGTTTTTT. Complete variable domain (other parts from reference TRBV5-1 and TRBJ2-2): KAGVTQTPRYLIKTRGQQVTLSCSPISGHRSVSWYQQTPGQGLQFLFEYFSETQRNKGNFPGRFSGRQFSNSRSEMNVSTLELGDSALYLCASSIGQGAAGELFFGEGSRLTVL.

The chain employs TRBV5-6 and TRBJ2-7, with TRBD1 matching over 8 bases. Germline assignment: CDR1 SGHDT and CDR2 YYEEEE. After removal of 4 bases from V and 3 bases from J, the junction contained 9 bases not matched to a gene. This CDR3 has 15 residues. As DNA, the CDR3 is TGTGCCAGCAGCGGTACCCGGACAGGGCGCTACGAGCAGTACTTC. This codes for CASSGTRTGRYEQYF.

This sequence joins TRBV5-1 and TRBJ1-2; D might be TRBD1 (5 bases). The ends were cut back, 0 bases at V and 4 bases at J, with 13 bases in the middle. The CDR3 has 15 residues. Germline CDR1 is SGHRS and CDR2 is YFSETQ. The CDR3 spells CASSLEGQVRYGYTF. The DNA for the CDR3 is TGCGCCAGCAGCTTGGAGGGGCAGGTGCGCTATGGCTACACCTTC.

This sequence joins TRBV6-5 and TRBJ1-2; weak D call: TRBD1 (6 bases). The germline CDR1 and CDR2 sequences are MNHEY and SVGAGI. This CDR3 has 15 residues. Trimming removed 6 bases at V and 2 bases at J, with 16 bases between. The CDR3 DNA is TGTGCCAGCAGACCGAGGGCAGGGGAAAACTATGGCTACACCTTC. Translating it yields CASRPRAGENYGYTF.

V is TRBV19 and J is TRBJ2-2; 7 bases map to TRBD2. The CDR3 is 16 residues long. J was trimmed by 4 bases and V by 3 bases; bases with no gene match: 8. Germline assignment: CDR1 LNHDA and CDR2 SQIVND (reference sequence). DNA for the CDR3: TGTGCCAGTAGTATGACCCCAGGGAGGGGCACCGGGGAGCTGTTTTTT. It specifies CASSMTPGRGTGELFF.

The DNA for the CDR3 is TGTGCCAGCAGTGAGTGGGGGGGTGGTGAAAAACTGTTTTTT. Translation gives CASSEWGGGEKLFF. The chain is built from TRBV6-1 and TRBJ1-4; possibly TRBD1 for D (5 bases). Germline CDR1 is MNHNS and CDR2 is SASEGT. CDR3 size: 14 residues. V gave up 3 bases and J gave up 7 bases, with 12 bases separating them.

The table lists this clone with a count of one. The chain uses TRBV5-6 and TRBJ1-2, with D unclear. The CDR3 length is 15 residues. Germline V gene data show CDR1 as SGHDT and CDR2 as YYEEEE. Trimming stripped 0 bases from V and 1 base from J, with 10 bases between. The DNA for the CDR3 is TGTGCCAGCAGCTTGGCCGGAGGCGGTAACTATGGCTACACCTTC. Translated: CASSLAGGGNYGYTF.

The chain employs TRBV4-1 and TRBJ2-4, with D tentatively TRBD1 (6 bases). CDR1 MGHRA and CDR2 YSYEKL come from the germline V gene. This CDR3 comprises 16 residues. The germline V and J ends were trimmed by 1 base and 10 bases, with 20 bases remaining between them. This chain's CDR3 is CASSQVINGDKSIQYF. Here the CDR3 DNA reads TGCGCCAGCAGCCAAGTAATTAACGGGGACAAATCTATTCAGTACTTC.

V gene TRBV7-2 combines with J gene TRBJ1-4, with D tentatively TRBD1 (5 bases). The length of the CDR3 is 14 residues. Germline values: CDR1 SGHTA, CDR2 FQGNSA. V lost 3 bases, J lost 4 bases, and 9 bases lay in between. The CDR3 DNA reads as TGTGCCAGCAGCTTCGGCGGGGGTAATGAAAAACTGTTTTTT. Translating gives CASSFGGGNEKLFF.

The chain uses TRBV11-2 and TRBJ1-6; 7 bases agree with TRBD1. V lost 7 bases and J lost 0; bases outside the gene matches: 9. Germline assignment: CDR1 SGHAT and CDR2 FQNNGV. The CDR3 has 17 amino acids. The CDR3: CASTLGQANSYNSPLHF. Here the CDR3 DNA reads TGTGCCAGCACCCTAGGACAGGCCAACTCCTATAATTCACCCCTCCACTTT. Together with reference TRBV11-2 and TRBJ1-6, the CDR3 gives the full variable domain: EAGVAQSPRYKIIEKRQSVAFWCNPISGHATLYWYQQILGQGPKLLIQFQNNGVVDDSQLPKDRFSAERLKGVDSTLKIQPAKLEDSAVYLCASTLGQANSYNSPLHFGNGTRLTVT.

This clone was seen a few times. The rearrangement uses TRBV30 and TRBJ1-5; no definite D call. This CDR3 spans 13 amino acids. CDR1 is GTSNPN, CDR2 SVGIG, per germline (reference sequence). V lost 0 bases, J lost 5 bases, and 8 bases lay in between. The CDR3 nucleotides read TGTGCCTGGAGTGTATCGGGTGATCAGCCCCAGCATTTT. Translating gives CAWSVSGDQPQHF.

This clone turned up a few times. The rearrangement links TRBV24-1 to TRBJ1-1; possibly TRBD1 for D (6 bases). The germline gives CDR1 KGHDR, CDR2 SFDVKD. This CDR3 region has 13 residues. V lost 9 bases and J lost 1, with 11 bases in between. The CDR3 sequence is CATAGVGNTEAFF. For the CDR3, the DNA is TGTGCCACCGCAGGGGTCGGGAACACTGAAGCTTTCTTT.

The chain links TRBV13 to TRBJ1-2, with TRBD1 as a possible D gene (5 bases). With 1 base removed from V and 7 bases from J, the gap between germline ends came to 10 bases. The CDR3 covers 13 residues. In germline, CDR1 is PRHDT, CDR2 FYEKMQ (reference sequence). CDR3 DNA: TGTGCCAGCAGCTTAGCGGGGGGTCGTGGCTACACCTTC. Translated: CASSLAGGRGYTF.

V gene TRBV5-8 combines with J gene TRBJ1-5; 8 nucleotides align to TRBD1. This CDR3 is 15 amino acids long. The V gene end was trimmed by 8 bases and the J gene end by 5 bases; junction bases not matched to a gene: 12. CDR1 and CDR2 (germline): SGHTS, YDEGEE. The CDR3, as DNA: TGTGCCAGTCCTCAGACAGGGGCTTCGGATCAGCCCCAGCATTTT. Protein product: CASPQTGASDQPQHF.

The CDR3 here is CASSPPGTGDEQYF. CDR3 sequence (DNA): TGTGCCAGCTCACCCCCCGGGACAGGGGACGAGCAGTACTTC. V usage is TRBV18 and J usage is TRBJ2-7, with 10 nucleotides matching TRBD1. This CDR3 region has 14 residues. J was trimmed by 5 bases and V by 3 bases; bases with no gene match: 4. Germline V CDR1 and CDR2: KGHSH, LQKENI. Drawing the rest from reference TRBV18 and TRBJ2-7, the complete variable domain is NAGVMQNPRHLVRRRGQEARLRCSPMKGHSHVYWYRQLPEEGLKFMVYLQKENIIDESGMPKERFSAEFPKEGPSILRIQQVVRGDSAAYFCASSPPGTGDEQYFGPGTRLTVT.